This is a list of T cell receptor beta chains from one sample in a study of vaccination and CD4 T cells after COVID-19. TCRdb passed the PCR reads through MiXCR, listing each CDR3 protein once. The sample holds about 31,000 distinct CDR3 sequences; 49% are singletons and the top ten take about 5.6%. The sequenced sample was CD4+ T cells from blood, obtained about 7 months after SARS-CoV-2 vaccination. The receptors stem from a human donor who had recovered from COVID-19. Each CDR3 is given with its conserved first and last residue. Each record gives: D gene, V gene, J gene, clone size, CDR3 DNA, CDR3 protein. D genes are given only for firm matches. Clone size is shown for a subset of rows, as once, few, many or a class of expanded clone.

>NA|TRBV29-1|TRBJ1-1|NA
TGCAGCGTTCAGATCCCCAACGACACTGAAGCTTTCTTT
CSVQIPNDTEAFF
>NA|TRBV19|TRBJ1-1|NA
TGTGCCAGTAGTAAGGACAGAACGAACACTGAAGCTTTCTTT
CASSKDRTNTEAFF
>NA|TRBV20-1|TRBJ2-3|NA
TGCAGTGCTAGAGATGTTACTAGTCCAGATACGCAGTATTTT
CSARDVTSPDTQYF
>TRBD2|TRBV12-3/TRBV12-4|TRBJ2-1|NA
TGTGCCAGCAGCCAGACTAGCGGGGGCTACAATGAGCAGTTCTTC
CASSQTSGGYNEQFF
>NA|TRBV7-9|TRBJ2-2|few
TGTGCCAGCAGCTTGTTGAGCAACACCGGGGAGCTGTTTTTT
CASSLLSNTGELFF
>NA|TRBV28|TRBJ2-7|NA
TGTGCCAGCAGACTAGCAGGGGGAAGCGAGCAGTACTTC
CASRLAGGSEQYF
>TRBD2|TRBV27|TRBJ2-3|NA
TGTGCCAGCAGTTCCTTATCTAGCGGCTCCCCAGATACGCAGTATTTT
CASSSLSSGSPDTQYF
>TRBD1|TRBV4-1|TRBJ2-7|NA
TGCGCCAGCAGCTACTCTTCGACAGGGGGTCGTCTGTACGAGCAGTACTTC
CASSYSSTGGRLYEQYF
>NA|TRBV2|TRBJ2-7|NA
TGTGCCAGCACTTCACTTGACGTACCACAGTACTTC
CASTSLDVPQYF
>TRBD2|TRBV5-1|TRBJ2-7|NA
TGCGCCAGCAGCTTGGCCGGGACTAGCGGGGTCCACGAGCAGTACTTC
CASSLAGTSGVHEQYF
>NA|TRBV4-1|TRBJ2-1|NA
TGCGCCAGCAGCCAAGATCAGGGATTTGAGCAGTTCTTC
CASSQDQGFEQFF
>TRBD1|TRBV28|TRBJ2-1|NA
TGTGCCAGCAGTCGGAACCGGGACAGGGGACCCTACAATGAGCAGTTCTTC
CASSRNRDRGPYNEQFF
>NA|TRBV20-1|TRBJ2-3|NA
TGCAGTGCTAGCCGTCTAGCAGGGGTCGGTACGCAGTATTTT
CSASRLAGVGTQYF
>NA|TRBV28|TRBJ2-1|NA
TGTGCCAGCAGTCCCGACGGGTGGGTCGATGAGCAGTTCTTC
CASSPDGWVDEQFF
>NA|TRBV5-4|TRBJ1-2|NA
TGTGCCAGCAGCGGTCTCGGGGGCTACACCTTC
CASSGLGGYTF
>NA|TRBV7-2|TRBJ2-5|NA
TGTGCCAGCAGCTCACGGGGGACGACAGGGCTGGAGACCCAGTACTTC
CASSSRGTTGLETQYF
>TRBD2|TRBV27|TRBJ2-7|NA
TGTGCCAGCAGTTACAGCCATATAGCGGGAGGGCCCGACGAGCAGTACTTC
CASSYSHIAGGPDEQYF
>NA|TRBV19|TRBJ1-2|NA
TGTGCCAGTACCTCGCCTCCGGGACAAAATAACTATGGCTACACCTTC
CASTSPPGQNNYGYTF
>NA|TRBV20-1|TRBJ2-3|NA
TGCAGTGCTAGAGGTTGGGTAGTAGCGCCCACAGATACGCAGTATTTT
CSARGWVVAPTDTQYF
>NA|TRBV2|TRBJ2-3|NA
TGTGCCAGCCTTCGCACAGATACGCAGTATTTT
CASLRTDTQYF
>NA|TRBV20-1|TRBJ1-1|NA
TGCAGTGCGGGGGGGGGCGCGAGAATGAGCACTGAAGCTTTCTTT
CSAGGGARMSTEAFF
>TRBD2|TRBV4-1|TRBJ2-5|NA
TGCGCCAGCAGCCCTCGGGTCTTGGTGAGGGCTAGCGGGAAGGAGACCCAGTACTTC
CASSPRVLVRASGKETQYF
>NA|TRBV6-1|TRBJ2-7|NA
TGTGCCAGCAGTCCACTGGGGGGGGCGGGAGTAAGCTACGAGCAGTACTTC
CASSPLGGAGVSYEQYF
>NA|TRBV28|TRBJ1-2|NA
TGTGCTACCCAGCGTCGGGTCTATGGCTACACCTTC
CATQRRVYGYTF
>NA|TRBV19|TRBJ1-1|NA
TGTGCCAGTAGTACCACCGACCACGACAGGTACGGCCGGGGTTTCTTT
CASSTTDHDRYGRGFF
>NA|TRBV6-2/TRBV6-3|TRBJ1-1|few
TGTGCCAGCAGTTATCTGGCGAACACTGAAGCTTTCTTT
CASSYLANTEAFF
>TRBD2|TRBV27|TRBJ2-7|NA
TGTGCCAGCAGTTTACTGAGCGGGAGGATGTACGAGCAGTACTTC
CASSLLSGRMYEQYF
>TRBD2|TRBV2|TRBJ2-5|NA
TGTGCCAGCAGTGAAGCAGGGCTAGCGGGGCGGGAGACCCAGTACTTC
CASSEAGLAGRETQYF
>NA|TRBV20-1|TRBJ2-1|NA
TGCAGTGCTAGCGGGAGCTGGAATGAGCAGTTCTTC
CSASGSWNEQFF
>NA|TRBV20-1|TRBJ1-5|NA
TGCAGTGCTAGAGATTGGCGTTCAAGTCAGCCCCAGCATTTT
CSARDWRSSQPQHF
>NA|TRBV28|TRBJ1-5|few
TGTGCCAGCAGTTGGGGGCAGGGGCATCAGCCCCAGCATTTT
CASSWGQGHQPQHF
>NA|TRBV7-8|TRBJ1-5|NA
TGTGCCAGCAGCTTAGTCCCGGAGTATAGCAATCAGCCCCAGCATTTT
CASSLVPEYSNQPQHF
>TRBD2|TRBV12-3/TRBV12-4|TRBJ2-1|NA
TGTGCCAGCAGAACGGGACTAGCGGGAGGGCCCCTTTTCTTC
CASRTGLAGGPLFF
>TRBD2|TRBV7-9|TRBJ2-1|NA
TGTGCCAGCAGCCCCGGGACTAGCGGGAGCAGTGAGCAGTTCTTC
CASSPGTSGSSEQFF
>NA|TRBV20-1|TRBJ1-5|few
TGCAGTGCTTATGACAATAGCAATCAGCCCCAGCATTTT
CSAYDNSNQPQHF
>NA|TRBV2|TRBJ1-2|NA
TGTGCCAGCAGTGAAGCGCTTCGGGATGGCTACACCTTC
CASSEALRDGYTF
>NA|TRBV27|TRBJ1-6|NA
TGTGCCAGCAGTTTATACGGGGGGCCAAATTCACCCCTCCACTTT
CASSLYGGPNSPLHF